These 22 T cell receptor beta chains came from one sample sequenced in a study of patients and donors after allogeneic stem cell transplantation. TCRdb itself ran the RT-PCR reads through MiXCR, one entry per CDR3 protein. The sample yields approximately 200,000 distinct CDR3 sequences, 41% seen once. The sequenced material came from blood, either unsorted or a sorted T cell fraction (not recorded which). Receptor source: a human donor who was either an allogeneic HSCT recipient or a stem cell or donor lymphocyte infusion donor (not recorded which). It is not recorded whose cells these are; they may come from a transplant donor.

The gene calls are TRBV5-5 and TRBJ1-2; D not certain. V was shortened by 3 bases and J by 5 bases, with 11 bases between the two germline ends. The CDR3 sequence is 13 residues long. Germline CDR1 is SGHKS and CDR2 is YYEKEE (reference sequence). CDR3 residues: CASSSGKQYGYTF. CDR3 bases: TGTGCCAGCAGCTCTGGAAAGCAATATGGCTACACCTTC.

The CDR3 DNA sequence: TGTGCCACCAGTGATTCCCCTAGCGGGAAGTACAATGAGCAGTTCTTC. This encodes CATSDSPSGKYNEQFF. This chain uses TRBV24-1 with TRBJ2-1, with 9 bases fitting TRBD2. Germline loops: CDR1 KGHDR, CDR2 SFDVKD. CDR3 length equals 16 residues. After removal of 2 bases from V and 4 bases from J, the junction contained 5 bases not matched to a gene.

This clonotype was found a few times. The rearrangement links TRBV12-3 or TRBV12-4 to TRBJ1-2; unclear D gene. V lost 4 bases to trimming and J lost 5 bases, with 8 bases between them. This CDR3 has 12 residues. CDR3 region: CASSSSFYGYTF. The CDR3 region has the DNA TGTGCCAGCAGTTCATCCTTTTATGGCTACACCTTC.

J is TRBJ2-1 and V is TRBV10-3; D is undetermined. The germline V and J ends were trimmed by 2 bases and 9 bases, with 8 bases remaining between them. Germline CDR1 is ENHRY and CDR2 is SYGVKD. This CDR3 spans 12 amino acids. The CDR3 nucleotides read TGTGCCATCAGTGAGAATCCGCCTGAGCAGTTCTTC. This translates into CAISENPPEQFF.

In its sample, this clonotype was seen a few times. The V and J genes are TRBV7-2 and TRBJ2-5; no clear D gene. V gave up 4 bases and J gave up 2 bases, with 14 bases separating them. CDR1 SGHTA and CDR2 FQGNSA come from the germline V gene. CDR3 length equals 15 residues. The CDR3 DNA follows: TGTGCCAGCAGCTCCGATGGACCGAGGCAAGAGACCCAGTACTTC. This codes for CASSSDGPRQETQYF. The full variable domain, in which reference TRBV7-2 and TRBJ2-5 provide the parts outside the CDR3, is GAGVSQSPSNKVTEKGKDVELRCDPISGHTALYWYRQSLGQGLEFLIYFQGNSAPDKSGLPSDRFSAERTGGSVSTLTIQRTQQEDSAVYLCASSSDGPRQETQYFGPGTRLLVL.

This chain joins TRBV6-6 and TRBJ2-6; D not resolved. The CDR3 covers 14 residues. Germline V gene sequence: CDR1 MNHNY, CDR2 SVGAGI (reference sequence). Deletions cut 5 bases from V and 3 bases from J, with 8 bases between. The CDR3 is CASSEGNGANVLTF. In DNA, the CDR3 is TGTGCCAGCAGTGAAGGGAATGGGGCCAACGTCCTGACTTTC.

Note on this clonotype: The germline gene is not matched at one end of the junction; a read error may be the cause. The chain recombines TRBV7-9 with TRBJ2-1; TRBD2 matches at 9 bases. The CDR3 runs to 12 residues. Germline values: CDR1 SEHNR, CDR2 FQNEAQ (reference sequence). CDR3 sequence (DNA): TGTGCCAGCAGCTTCCGACTAGCGGAGGTTGTCTTC. Translated, it gives CASSFRLAEVVF.

The chain links TRBV6-5 to TRBJ1-2; weak D call: TRBD1 (6 bases). The V gene's germline CDR1 is MNHEY and CDR2 SVGAGI. This CDR3 has 16 amino acids. V lost 6 bases and J 5 bases, leaving 22 bases between the germline ends. CDR3 sequence: CASSLDRPGAPYGYTF. The CDR3 nucleotides read TGTGCCAGCAGCCTCGACAGGCCGGGGGCCCCTTATGGCTACACCTTC.

This clonotype was found a few times. The V and J genes are TRBV4-2 and TRBJ2-7; 7 bases match TRBD2. Germline V lookup: CDR1 LGHNA, CDR2 YNFKEQ. The V gene end was trimmed by 6 bases and the J gene end by 0 bases; junction bases not matched to a gene: 11. CDR3 length: 16 residues. The CDR3 DNA reads TGTGCCAGCAGTCCGCATTCGGGAGGCAGCTCCTACGAGCAGTACTTC. This gives the protein CASSPHSGGSSYEQYF.

The rearrangement uses TRBV25-1 and TRBJ2-1; no firm D call. From germline, CDR1 is MGHDK and CDR2 SYGVNS. CDR3 length: 15 residues. The V end was cut by 1 base, the J end by 3 bases, with 10 bases between. The CDR3 coding sequence is TGTGCCAGCAGTGAATCAATACAGCTCTACAATGAGCAGTTCTTC. Amino acids: CASSESIQLYNEQFF.

This clonotype was picked up a small number of times. V usage is TRBV4-3 and J usage is TRBJ2-2; D is possibly TRBD2 (5 bases). Between the trimmed V and J ends, which lost 0 bases and 9 bases, there was a span of 11 bases. Germline V lookup: CDR1 LGHNA, CDR2 YSLEER. CDR3 size: 14 residues. The CDR3 DNA reads as TGCGCCAGCAGCCAAGAGGGAGTAACCCGGGAGCTGTTTTTT. Protein: CASSQEGVTRELFF.

The sample holds a few counts of this clonotype. The V call is TRBV3-1, the J call TRBJ1-2, with TRBD1 identical over 8 bases. Germline V CDR1 and CDR2: LGHDT, YNNKEL (reference sequence). V dropped 4 bases and J dropped 2; count of bases not matched to a gene: 12. The CDR3 spans 17 residues. CDR3 nucleotides: TGTGCCAGCAGCCCGACAGGGGAAGTCAACCAAAACTATGGCTACACCTTC. It encodes CASSPTGEVNQNYGYTF.

The table lists this clonotype with a few counts. The rearrangement links TRBV4-2 to TRBJ1-1; TRBD1 aligns across 7 bases. The CDR3 contains 16 residues. V shed 4 bases and J 5 bases; nucleotides not matched to a gene: 13. The germline CDR1 and CDR2 sequences are LGHNA and YNFKEQ. The CDR3 DNA reads TGTGCCAGCAGCCCCGGCGGGGAACAGGGGCTGACTGAAGCTTTCTTT. Translating gives CASSPGGEQGLTEAFF.

The V gene is TRBV3-1, the J gene TRBJ1-1; D unresolved. V lost 4 bases to trimming and J lost 2 bases, with 11 bases between them. Germline assignment: CDR1 LGHDT and CDR2 YNNKEL (reference sequence). This CDR3 is built from 14 residues. The CDR3 spells CASSPLASNTEAFF. The DNA for the CDR3 is TGTGCCAGCAGCCCCCTAGCGTCTAACACTGAAGCTTTCTTT. Filled out from reference TRBV3-1 and TRBJ1-1, the complete variable domain reads DTAVSQTPKYLVTQMGNDKSIKCEQNLGHDTMYWYKQDSKKFLKIMFSYNNKELIINETVPNRFSPKSPDKAHLNLHINSLELGDSAVYFCASSPLASNTEAFFGQGTRLTVV.

This clonotype was counted a few times. The chain recombines TRBV24-1 with TRBJ1-1, with D maybe TRBD1 (5 bases). Germline V gene sequence: CDR1 KGHDR, CDR2 SFDVKD. This CDR3 has 15 residues. V was cut by 4 bases and J by 1 base, with 12 bases left in between. CDR3 protein: CATSDPPGWNTEAFF. The DNA for the CDR3 is TGTGCCACCAGTGACCCCCCAGGGTGGAACACTGAAGCTTTCTTT.

The chain joins TRBV28 to TRBJ2-1, with D unresolved. The CDR3 sequence is 16 residues long. In germline, CDR1 is MDHEN, CDR2 SYDVKM. The V gene lost 3 bases and the J gene lost 6 bases, with 18 bases spanning the gap. DNA for the CDR3: TGTGCCAGCAGTTTCCCTCGGAGTCCCCTAATCAATGAGCAGTTCTTC. It specifies CASSFPRSPLINEQFF.

This chain connects TRBV5-1 to TRBJ2-5; D gene unclear. V shed 0 bases and J shed 2 bases, with 8 bases lying between them. The CDR3 runs to 14 residues. Looked up from germline, CDR1 is SGHRS and CDR2 is YFSETQ. Here the CDR3 reads CASSLESTQETQYF. As DNA, the CDR3 is TGCGCCAGCAGCTTGGAGTCTACTCAAGAGACCCAGTACTTC. Filled out from reference TRBV5-1 and TRBJ2-5, the complete variable domain reads KAGVTQTPRYLIKTRGQQVTLSCSPISGHRSVSWYQQTPGQGLQFLFEYFSETQRNKGNFPGRFSGRQFSNSRSEMNVSTLELGDSALYLCASSLESTQETQYFGPGTRLLVL.

The V call is TRBV4-3, the J call TRBJ1-2; D gene ambiguous. Trimming removed 4 bases from V and 7 bases from J, with 13 bases in between. The CDR3 runs 13 residues. Germline CDR1 LGHNA, CDR2 YSLEER. In DNA, the CDR3 is TGCGCCAGCAGCCTAACACTCCGCGGTGGCTACACCTTC. Translating gives CASSLTLRGGYTF.

The chain recombines TRBV5-1 with TRBJ2-1; 7 bases match TRBD1. The trim removed 8 bases at V and 2 bases at J, leaving 10 bases unmatched. The germline V gene encodes CDR1 SGHRS and CDR2 YFSETQ. This CDR3 spans 15 amino acids. The CDR3 nucleotides read TGCGCCAGTCAGCTCGGGACAGCTACCTACAATGAGCAGTTCTTC. As protein: CASQLGTATYNEQFF.

This clonotype appeared once. CDR3 bases: TGTGCCAGCAGTTACGGGGACAGGGTAGCAGATACGCAGTATTTT. Its translation: CASSYGDRVADTQYF. V gene TRBV6-2 or TRBV6-3 combines with J gene TRBJ2-3, with TRBD1 identical over 9 bases. This CDR3 has 15 amino acids. Germline-derived CDR1 and CDR2 are MNHEY and SVGEGT. Trimming removed 2 bases from V and 4 bases from J; junction bases left unmatched: 4.

The gene calls are TRBV4-1 and TRBJ1-2; D gene unclear. Germline V gives CDR1 MGHRA, CDR2 YSYEKL. V dropped 3 bases and J dropped 4 bases, with 15 bases sitting between them. This CDR3 has 15 amino acids. The CDR3 sequence is CASSQAWDPLYGYTF. The DNA for the CDR3 is TGCGCCAGCAGCCAGGCTTGGGATCCCCTCTATGGCTACACCTTC.

The chain couples TRBV9 to TRBJ1-2; 11 nucleotides line up with TRBD1. CDR3 length equals 19 residues. J was trimmed by 4 bases and V by 3 bases; bases with no gene match: 17. Germline lookup yields CDR1 SGDLS and CDR2 YYNGEE. Here the CDR3 reads CASSGVPDRGQGRGYGYTF. In DNA form, the CDR3 reads TGTGCCAGCAGCGGAGTACCGGACAGGGGGCAAGGCAGGGGCTATGGCTACACCTTC. Filled out from reference TRBV9 and TRBJ1-2, the complete variable domain reads DSGVTQTPKHLITATGQRVTLRCSPRSGDLSVYWYQQSLDQGLQFLIQYYNGEERAKGNILERFSAQQFPDLHSELNLSSLELGDSALYFCASSGVPDRGQGRGYGYTFGSGTRLTVV.